This T cell receptor beta chain derives from a study of Ad26.COV2.S vaccination and SARS-CoV-2 variants. Assay used: immunoSEQ multiplex PCR; TCRdb lists only in-frame clones, some missing. The table has roughly 100,000 clones, around 81% seen once. General study points: Similar non-spike TCR breadth was seen in vaccine and placebo recipients. Spike-specific TCR breadth was greater in vaccine than placebo recipients. A substantial breadth of spike-specific CD8+ and CD4+ T cell responses after vaccination has been reported.

The ends were cut back, 4 bases at V and 6 bases at J, with 18 bases in the middle. Per the germline V gene, CDR1 is MNHEY and CDR2 is SMNVEV (reference sequence). This CDR3 contains 16 residues. Comments on this clone: The antigen is unknown.

This chain connects TRBV27 to TRBJ2-2; a possible D gene is TRBD1 (6 bases). Sample: peripheral blood, taken after recovery from COVID-19. This receptor was identified in a human donor who had recovered from COVID-19. The CDR3 bases are TGTGCCAGCAGTTGGCGACAGGCCGGAACCCCCGGGGAGCTGTTTTTT. Its protein product is CASSWRQAGTPGELFF.